Below, 19 T cell receptor beta chains from the same sample are listed, as sequenced in a study of T cell clonality in common variable immunodeficiency. Study-level points and caveats: Fewer deletions and N-nucleotide insertions were reportedly seen in common variable immunodeficiency TCR beta sequences.

Clones were read by immunoSEQ multiplex PCR, and TCRdb kept only the in-frame ones, dropping some. Altogether 25,000 to 35,000 clones were found in the sample, and no singletons occur. Their antigens remain unidentified. Sequencing used peripheral blood mononuclear cells. The source is a human donor with common variable immunodeficiency.

A word on this clone: The CDR3 is cut off 3 residues early in the read; its end comes from the germline J gene. The chain recombines TRBV6-2 or TRBV6-3 with TRBJ2-3, with TRBD2 matching over 10 bases. V lost 0 bases to trimming and J lost 7 bases; unmatched junction nucleotides: 1. The CDR3 is made up of 14 amino acids. Germline CDR1 reads MNHEY; CDR2 reads SVGEGT. The CDR3 bases that were read are TGTGCCAGCAGTTACTCAGCGGGGGGGAATACG. Translated: CASSYSAGGNT. The whole CDR3 region reads CASSYSAGGNTQYF.

A few counts support this clone. Read coverage stops 3 residues before the CDR3 terminus; the germline J gene supplies the remainder. The rearrangement joins TRBV30 to TRBJ2-3; D possibly corresponds to TRBD1 (6 bases). Trimming removed 6 bases from V and 0 bases from J, with 19 bases in between. Looked up from germline, CDR1 is GTSNPN and CDR2 is SVGIG (reference sequence). This CDR3 has 16 residues. The chain's CDR3 is CACGTLGGISTDTQYF. CDR3 DNA (partial): TGTGCCTGCGGGACACTGGGTGGGATTAGCACAGATACG.

This clone is medium-sized in the sample. The CDR3 is cut off 3 residues early in the read; its end comes from the germline J gene. The rearrangement joins TRBV29-1 to TRBJ1-1; D might be TRBD1 (5 bases). V was clipped by 4 bases and J by 7 bases, with 10 bases between them. The germline CDR1 and CDR2 sequences are SQVTM and ANQGSEA. The CDR3 has 11 amino acids. CDR3 sequence: CSVGDRIEAFF. Incomplete CDR3 DNA: TGCAGCGTTGGAGACAGAATTGAA. Using reference TRBV29-1 and TRBJ1-1 for the parts outside the CDR3, the full variable domain is SAVISQKPSRDICQRGTSLTIQCQVDSQVTMMFWYRQQPGQSLTLIATANQGSEATYESGFVIDKFPISRPNLTFSTLTVSNMSPEDSSIYLCSVGDRIEAFFGQGTRLTVV.

Concerning this clone: The read terminates 3 residues ahead of where the CDR3 ends, so the germline J gene completes it. The chain joins TRBV19 to TRBJ1-5; 7 nucleotides match TRBD1. V lost 5 bases to trimming and J lost 2 bases; unmatched junction nucleotides: 6. Looked up from germline, CDR1 is LNHDA and CDR2 is SQIVND (reference sequence). CDR3 length: 15 amino acids. The CDR3 DNA, read in part, is TGTGCCAGTAGTTTCAGGGGGTCTGGCAATCAGCCC. Translated: CASSFRGSGNQP. The whole CDR3 sequence is CASSFRGSGNQPQHF.

This clone was seen a few times. The read is 3 residues too short to cover the CDR3 end, so that end is filled in from the germline J gene. The chain couples TRBV2 to TRBJ1-2; TRBD1 matches 10 bases. CDR3 length: 15 amino acids. The germline gives CDR1 SNHLY, CDR2 FYNNEI. After removal of 5 bases from V and 7 bases from J, the junction contained 10 bases not matched to a gene. The part of the CDR3 DNA that was read is TGTGCCAGCAGTCAAGGGACAGGGGTTGGAGGTGGC. Protein product: CASSQGTGVGGG. The CDR3 in full is CASSQGTGVGGGYTF. The whole variable domain, filled in from reference TRBV2 and TRBJ1-2, reads EPEVTQTPSHQVTQMGQEVILRCVPISNHLYFYWYRQILGQKVEFLVSFYNNEISEKSEIFDDQFSVERPDGSNFTLKIRSTKLEDSAMYFCASSQGTGVGGGYTFGSGTRLTVV.

This clone was recorded a few times. Read sequence stops 3 residues before the CDR3 end, and the germline J gene provides the missing end. V and J are TRBV7-3 and TRBJ2-2; possibly TRBD1 for D (6 bases). Trimming took off 5 bases at V and 2 bases at J, with 18 bases between the two ends. This CDR3 region has 17 residues. The V gene's germline CDR1 is SGHTA and CDR2 FQGTGA. CDR3 residues: CASSLFRPQGNTGELFF. CDR3 DNA (partial): TGTGCCAGCAGCCTGTTCCGGCCACAGGGTAACACCGGGGAG.

This clone was recorded at least ten times. The CDR3 bases that were read are TGTGCCAGCAGCTTGGGACAGTTTATGAACACTGAA. Translating gives CASSLGQFMNTE. The whole CDR3 reads CASSLGQFMNTEAFF. This chain links TRBV5-5 with TRBJ1-1; possibly TRBD1 for D (5 bases). The missing CDR3 end, 3 residues past where the read stops, is filled in from the germline J gene. The germline V and J ends were trimmed by 0 bases and 0 bases, with 9 bases remaining between them. CDR1 SGHKS and CDR2 YYEKEE come from the germline V gene (reference sequence). CDR3 size: 15 residues.

This clone has at least ten counts. The read finishes 3 residues shy of the CDR3 end, and the germline J gene is used to complete it. Within the sample, other DNA sequences also encode this same CDR3. The rearrangement joins TRBV19 to TRBJ1-2, with TRBD1 matching 9 bases. The CDR3 is made up of 14 amino acids. Germline V gene lookup returns CDR1 LNHDA and CDR2 SQIVND (reference sequence). Trimming cost V 7 bases and J 7 bases; bases outside gene matches: 10. The chain's CDR3 is CASTSGTGWGGYTF. The CDR3 bases that were read are TGTGCCAGTACCTCCGGGACAGGGTGGGGTGGC.

This clone was recorded at least ten times. The read falls 3 residues short of the CDR3 end, and the missing part is taken from the germline J gene. The chain links TRBV7-2 to TRBJ2-7; D is undetermined. The V end lost 3 bases, the J end lost 3 bases, and 9 bases lay between the germline ends. This CDR3 is 13 amino acids long. Looked up from germline, CDR1 is SGHTA and CDR2 is FQGNSA. The CDR3 DNA, read in part, is TGTGCCAGCAGCTTTACGACAAACTACGAG. This sequence encodes CASSFTTNYE. The CDR3 reads in full as CASSFTTNYEQYF.

This clone was detected a few times. The read ends 3 residues shy of where the CDR3 ends; the end is completed using the germline J gene. This chain connects TRBV6-2 or TRBV6-3 to TRBJ2-7, with D possibly TRBD2 on 5 matching bases. The germline gives CDR1 MNHEY, CDR2 SVGEGT. Trimming stripped 2 bases from V and 3 bases from J, with 8 bases between. The CDR3 runs 13 residues. This chain's CDR3 is CASSYRDYYEQYF. Partial CDR3 DNA: TGTGCCAGCAGTTACCGAGACTACTACGAG.

This clone was counted at least ten times. The read ends 3 residues before the CDR3 terminus; that terminus is restored from the germline J gene. V gene TRBV7-2 combines with J gene TRBJ2-1; 8 bases are a match to TRBD2. The V and J ends lost 4 bases and 8 bases, in that order; junction bases with no gene match: 10. The CDR3 loop spans 15 amino acids. Germline assignment: CDR1 SGHTA and CDR2 FQGNSA. Partial CDR3 DNA: TGTGCCAGCAGCTATGCCGGGGGGGCCATGGATGAG. The encoded protein is CASSYAGGAMDE. The whole CDR3 protein is CASSYAGGAMDEQFF.

Regarding this clone: Read sequence stops 3 residues before the CDR3 end, and the germline J gene provides the missing end. The chain recombines TRBV2 with TRBJ2-7, with D tentatively TRBD2 (6 bases). V gave up 3 bases and J gave up 6 bases, with 15 bases separating them. The CDR3 contains 14 residues. Germline-derived CDR1 and CDR2 are SNHLY and FYNNEI. The CDR3 loop is CASSERAGVGEQYF. CDR3 bases read: TGTGCCAGCAGTGAGCGAGCGGGTGTGGGCGAG.

Details on this clone: Read data end 3 residues before the CDR3 end; the end is taken from the germline J gene. V usage is TRBV5-1 and J usage is TRBJ2-5; 7 bases line up with TRBD2. The CDR3 is 13 amino acids. V was pared by 7 bases and J by 7 bases, with 10 bases of the junction left unmatched. Per germline, CDR1 SGHRS and CDR2 YFSETQ. The covered CDR3 bases are TGCGCCAGCGGACCTCCCTCGGGGGGGACC. This gives the protein CASGPPSGGT. The whole CDR3 protein is CASGPPSGGTQYF.

This clone was detected only a few times. From the germline J gene comes the end of the CDR3, since the read stops 3 residues before it. The chain combines TRBV30 with TRBJ2-5, with 9 bases identical to TRBD2. Germline V gives CDR1 GTSNPN, CDR2 SVGIG (reference sequence). The length of the CDR3 is 14 residues. The ends lost 3 bases at V and 2 bases at J; junction bases unmatched: 4. The CDR3 bases that were read are TGTGCCTGGAGGCCGCGGGGGGGTCAAGAGACC. It encodes CAWRPRGGQET. The complete CDR3 protein is CAWRPRGGQETQYF. The full variable domain, with the rest looked up from reference TRBV30 and TRBJ2-5, is SQTIHQWPATLVQPVGSPLSLECTVEGTSNPNLYWYRQAAGRGLQLLFYSVGIGQISSEVPQNLSASRPQDRQFILSSKKLLLSDSGFYLCAWRPRGGQETQYFGPGTRLLVL.

Regarding this clone: The read terminates 3 residues ahead of where the CDR3 ends, so the germline J gene completes it. The rearrangement links TRBV6-1 to TRBJ1-6; TRBD1 matches at 10 bases. The trim removed 3 bases at V and 9 bases at J, leaving 2 bases unmatched. The CDR3 loop spans 14 amino acids. The germline gives CDR1 MNHNS, CDR2 SASEGT. The CDR3 here is CASSEDRGSSPLHF. Incomplete CDR3 DNA: TGTGCCAGCAGTGAGGACAGGGGGAGTTCACCC.

This clone has a handful of counts. The read falls 3 residues short of the CDR3 end, and the missing part is taken from the germline J gene. The rearrangement uses TRBV30 and TRBJ2-5, with D maybe TRBD2 (7 bases). V was cut by 3 bases and J by 4 bases, with 18 bases left in between. The CDR3 spans 15 residues. Germline V CDR1 and CDR2: GTSNPN, SVGIG (reference sequence). Partial CDR3 DNA: TGTGCCTGGAGCTCGCTGAGGGGGGGCAGAGAGACC. Translated: CAWSSLRGGRET. The CDR3 in its entirety is CAWSSLRGGRETQYF.

This clone came up many times. Read coverage stops 3 residues before the CDR3 terminus; the germline J gene supplies the remainder. The chain uses TRBV18 and TRBJ2-5; D not resolved. The germline V gene encodes CDR1 KGHSH and CDR2 LQKENI. Trimming took off 0 bases at V and 1 base at J, with 9 bases between the two ends. CDR3 length equals 15 residues. The sequenced CDR3 bases are TGTGCCAGCTCACCACCGTTAGTCCCCCAAGAGACC. Residues: CASSPPLVPQET. The CDR3 as a whole reads CASSPPLVPQETQYF. The full variable domain, in which reference TRBV18 and TRBJ2-5 provide the parts outside the CDR3, is NAGVMQNPRHLVRRRGQEARLRCSPMKGHSHVYWYRQLPEEGLKFMVYLQKENIIDESGMPKERFSAEFPKEGPSILRIQQVVRGDSAAYFCASSPPLVPQETQYFGPGTRLLVL.

There are a few counts of this clone. The read falls 3 residues short of the CDR3 end, and the missing part is taken from the germline J gene. This rearrangement joins TRBV5-1 to TRBJ2-7; D is possibly TRBD1 (5 bases). CDR1 and CDR2 (germline): SGHRS, YFSETQ. Trimming stripped 3 bases from V and 3 bases from J, with 10 bases between. The CDR3 is 13 residues long. CDR3 bases read: TGCGCCAGCAGCTGGGGCAGCTTCTACGAG. Residues: CASSWGSFYE. The entire CDR3 reads CASSWGSFYEQYF. Drawing the rest from reference TRBV5-1 and TRBJ2-7, the complete variable domain is KAGVTQTPRYLIKTRGQQVTLSCSPISGHRSVSWYQQTPGQGLQFLFEYFSETQRNKGNFPGRFSGRQFSNSRSEMNVSTLELGDSALYLCASSWGSFYEQYFGPGTRLTVT.

Comments on this clone: The read terminates 3 residues ahead of where the CDR3 ends, so the germline J gene completes it. The chain recombines TRBV30 with TRBJ2-5; TRBD1 aligns across 7 bases. Germline lookup yields CDR1 GTSNPN and CDR2 SVGIG (reference sequence). The trim removed 8 bases at V and 0 bases at J, leaving 3 bases unmatched. This CDR3 is built from 12 residues. CDR3 bases read: TGTGCCGGACAGGAGTACCAAGAGACC. Protein product: CAGQEYQET. The full CDR3 is CAGQEYQETQYF.